This section outlines one T cell receptor (beta chain) sequence together with its context. Other DNA sequences in this sample translate to the same CDR3. The table came from immunoSEQ multiplex PCR; TCRdb's copy has only in-frame clones and leaves some out. The sample has 300,000 to 450,000 clones; 75% to 90% are singletons. The CDR3 spans 14 residues. In germline, CDR1 is MDHEN, CDR2 SYDVKM. V lost 2 bases and J lost 6, with 11 bases in between. The sample is drawn from a study of cytomegalovirus exposure and HLA in healthy donors. This clonotype was obtained from a woman younger than 30 in good health and CMV-seronegative. The gene calls are TRBV28 and TRBJ1-5; perhaps TRBD1 as D (5 bases). Specimen: PBMCs. The CDR3 reads CASSLRQGGQPQHF. Written as DNA, the CDR3 is TGTGCCAGCAGTTTACGGCAGGGAGGTCAGCCCCAGCATTTT.